This entry lists 30 T cell receptor beta chains sequenced from one sample in a study of monozygotic twins with inflammatory bowel disease. TCRdb re-called the 5' RACE reads, yielding one record per CDR3 amino acid sequence without DNA. In total, the table holds 200,000 to 250,000 distinct CDR3 sequences. The sequenced material came from blood. Source of these receptors: a human donor with ulcerative colitis or Crohn's disease, or a healthy co-twin of an affected twin (not recorded which).

This chain joins TRBV30 and TRBJ1-1; without DNA, the TCRdb call of TRBD1 cannot be checked. Germline V gene data show CDR1 as GTSNPN and CDR2 as SVGIG (reference sequence). This CDR3 contains 12 residues. CDR3 residues: CAWIPGANEAFF.

The rearrangement links TRBV5-1 to TRBJ2-3. The CDR3 is 13 amino acids. Germline values: CDR1 SGHRS, CDR2 YFSETQ. CDR3 sequence reads: CASSPSSTDTQYF.

The J gene is TRBJ1-1, the V gene TRBV9; TCRdb returns TRBD1, unconfirmable since there is no DNA. The CDR3 spans 13 residues. The germline CDR1 and CDR2 sequences are SGDLS and YYNGEE. CDR3 residues: CASSQWANTEAFF.

The V and J genes are TRBV20-1 and TRBJ2-7. Germline loops: CDR1 DFQATT, CDR2 SNEGSKA (reference sequence). The CDR3 totals 14 residues. CDR3 loop: CSTRSAGGSYEQYF.

The genes are TRBV12-3 or TRBV12-4 and TRBJ2-3; TCRdb outputs TRBD2, but without DNA this stays unchecked. The CDR3 runs 15 residues. This CDR3 reads CASSTPAGGTDTQYF.

The V call is TRBV29-1, the J call TRBJ1-1; TCRdb names TRBD1, which stays unverified in the absence of DNA. In germline, CDR1 is SQVTM, CDR2 ANQGSEA. There are 13 residues in the CDR3. CDR3 protein: CSVGGQLYTEAFF. The variable domain in full, with the rest retrieved from reference TRBV29-1 and TRBJ1-1, is SAVISQKPSRDICQRGTSLTIQCQVDSQVTMMFWYRQQPGQSLTLIATANQGSEATYESGFVIDKFPISRPNLTFSTLTVSNMSPEDSSIYLCSVGGQLYTEAFFGQGTRLTVV.

The V call is TRBV7-2, the J call TRBJ2-1. Germline V gene data show CDR1 as SGHTA and CDR2 as FQGNSA. The CDR3 runs to 12 residues. CDR3 loop: CASSHNLGEQFF.

The chain links TRBV7-2 to TRBJ2-3; TCRdb's D gene call, TRBD1, goes unchecked for lack of DNA. The CDR3 consists of 14 residues. Germline CDR1 SGHTA, CDR2 FQGNSA. The CDR3 here is CASSRPDGTDTQYF.

V is TRBV20-1 and J is TRBJ2-7; lacking DNA, the TRBD2 call made by TCRdb goes unchecked. Germline CDR1 reads DFQATT; CDR2 reads SNEGSKA (reference sequence). This CDR3 is 15 amino acids long. The CDR3 sequence: CSARDQAGGPYEQYF.

CDR3 residues: CASRDRRNQPQHF. The chain combines TRBV12-3 or TRBV12-4 with TRBJ1-5; checking the TCRdb D call of TRBD1 is not possible without DNA. CDR3 length equals 13 residues.

The chain joins TRBV7-2 to TRBJ1-6; no DNA is available, so the TRBD1 call from TCRdb remains unchecked. Germline CDR1 SGHTA, CDR2 FQGNSA. The CDR3 is 15 residues long. This chain's CDR3 is CASSLGQGSDSPLHF.

V is TRBV15 and J is TRBJ2-7; lacking DNA, the TRBD1 call made by TCRdb goes unchecked. The CDR3 is made up of 14 amino acids. Germline-derived CDR1 and CDR2 are LNHNV and YYDKDF (reference sequence). CDR3 region: CATSRAGQSAEQYF.

The chain recombines TRBV25-1 with TRBJ2-5; lacking DNA, the TRBD1 call made by TCRdb goes unchecked. The germline gives CDR1 MGHDK, CDR2 SYGVNS. The length of the CDR3 is 15 residues. CDR3 residues: CASSEGSRVGETQYF.

V is TRBV29-1 and J is TRBJ1-2. CDR1 is SQVTM, CDR2 ANQGSEA, per germline. The length of the CDR3 is 13 residues. The CDR3: CSVDSGVNYGYTF. Using reference TRBV29-1 and TRBJ1-2 for the parts outside the CDR3, the full variable domain is SAVISQKPSRDICQRGTSLTIQCQVDSQVTMMFWYRQQPGQSLTLIATANQGSEATYESGFVIDKFPISRPNLTFSTLTVSNMSPEDSSIYLCSVDSGVNYGYTFGSGTRLTVV.

The V gene is TRBV5-1, the J gene TRBJ1-2. Germline CDR1 and CDR2: SGHRS and YFSETQ. The CDR3 sequence is 14 residues long. The CDR3 sequence: CASSLDGRPYGYTF.

The CDR3: CASTGTSGDTQYF. The chain joins TRBV6-2 or TRBV6-3 to TRBJ2-3; TCRdb calls TRBD2, which cannot be checked without DNA. Germline loops: CDR1 MNHEY, CDR2 SVGEGT. The CDR3 has 13 amino acids.

The J gene is TRBJ2-1, the V gene TRBV2; no DNA is available, so the TRBD1 call from TCRdb remains unchecked. The CDR3 extends over 15 amino acids. Per germline, CDR1 SNHLY and CDR2 FYNNEI. The CDR3 loop reads CASSEVVSPGAEQFF.

This chain connects TRBV12-3 or TRBV12-4 to TRBJ1-1; TCRdb reports TRBD1, a call that lacks DNA to check it against. CDR3 length equals 14 residues. The CDR3: CASSKGQLNTEAFF.

The V call is TRBV20-1, the J call TRBJ2-1; the TCRdb D gene call, TRBD2, has no DNA to confirm it. Per the germline V gene, CDR1 is DFQATT and CDR2 is SNEGSKA (reference sequence). The CDR3 covers 15 residues. The CDR3 region is CSATQTSGEKGEQFF.

The V and J genes are TRBV7-3 and TRBJ2-3; TCRdb's assignment of TRBD1 cannot be checked, as there is no DNA. Germline V gene sequence: CDR1 SGHTA, CDR2 FQGTGA. The CDR3 runs to 13 residues. CDR3 protein: CASSFRDTNTQYF.

The chain has TRBV30 and TRBJ2-2; the D call from TCRdb, TRBD1, cannot be confirmed without DNA. Germline V CDR1 and CDR2: GTSNPN, SVGIG (reference sequence). This CDR3 comprises 13 residues. CDR3 region: CAWSGQGAGELFF.

J is TRBJ2-1 and V is TRBV5-4; TCRdb outputs TRBD2, but without DNA this stays unchecked. Germline V gene lookup returns CDR1 SGHNT and CDR2 YYREEE (reference sequence). The CDR3 is 15 amino acids. The CDR3 here is CASSLGLAGPNEQFF.

The rearrangement uses TRBV13 and TRBJ1-2; TCRdb indicates TRBD1, and absent DNA this call remains unverified. Looked up from germline, CDR1 is PRHDT and CDR2 is FYEKMQ (reference sequence). CDR3 length: 14 amino acids. The CDR3 loop is CASRTGQAGYGYTF.

This sequence joins TRBV7-9 and TRBJ2-7. The CDR3 sequence is 12 residues long. The germline gives CDR1 SEHNR, CDR2 FQNEAQ (reference sequence). The CDR3: CASSLWINEQYF.

This chain connects TRBV10-3 to TRBJ1-1. CDR3 size: 12 residues. CDR1 and CDR2 (germline): ENHRY, SYGVKD. CDR3 in amino acids: CAITDQASEAFF.

The CDR3 spells CASSPGQGPSRVYNEQFF. The chain uses TRBV3-1 and TRBJ2-1; TCRdb selects TRBD1, and the lack of DNA leaves this call unchecked. From germline, CDR1 is LGHDT and CDR2 YNNKEL (reference sequence). The CDR3 spans 18 residues.

The chain uses TRBV30 and TRBJ1-1; TCRdb's D call of TRBD1 is untestable without DNA. The CDR3 sequence is 13 residues long. CDR1 is GTSNPN, CDR2 SVGIG, per germline (reference sequence). The CDR3 protein is CAWNRGHDTEAFF.

The chain carries TRBV5-1 and TRBJ2-1; TCRdb names TRBD2, which stays unverified in the absence of DNA. The CDR3 is 15 residues long. Germline CDR1 reads SGHRS; CDR2 reads YFSETQ. CDR3 residues: CASSSGTSGYNEQFF.

This chain joins TRBV6-2 or TRBV6-3 and TRBJ2-3. Looked up from germline, CDR1 is MNHEY and CDR2 is SVGEGT. There are 14 residues in the CDR3. The CDR3 protein is CARNSSVIADTQYF.

The chain recombines TRBV4-2 with TRBJ2-3; TCRdb lists TRBD2, though no DNA is available to test this call. The germline CDR1 and CDR2 sequences are LGHNA and YNFKEQ. There are 17 residues in the CDR3. The CDR3 reads CASSQVLSGGSTDTQYF.